These 23 T cell receptor beta chains were sequenced from one sample in a study of shared clonotypes between healthy human individuals. Terminally differentiated effector memory CD45RA+ cells were left out of the naive CD8 fraction, which was CD45RO-negative and positively selected for CCR7. TCRdb's table, derived via immunoSEQ multiplex PCR, lists solely in-frame clones and lacks some. The data show 1.5 million to 2.5 million clones, just under 95% seen once. Sequences were obtained from naive CD8+ T cells sorted from blood. All receptors derive from a man between 18 and 35 years old in good health.

The rearrangement uses TRBV29-1 and TRBJ2-7; 7 bases agree with TRBD1. Per the germline V gene, CDR1 is SQVTM and CDR2 is ANQGSEA. The CDR3 spans 12 residues. Unmatched junction bases numbered 2, after V lost 4 bases and J lost 2 bases. CDR3: CSVAQGAYEQYF. The CDR3 bases are TGCAGCGTTGCGCAGGGGGCCTACGAGCAGTACTTC.

V usage is TRBV19 and J usage is TRBJ1-5; maybe TRBD1 (5 bases). Germline V gene lookup returns CDR1 LNHDA and CDR2 SQIVND (reference sequence). This CDR3 is 16 amino acids long. The V end was cut by 5 bases, the J end by 8 bases, with 22 bases between. The CDR3 here is CASSPTHFSLGEPQHF. In nucleotides, the CDR3 is TGTGCCAGTAGTCCGACCCATTTTTCTCTAGGGGAGCCCCAGCATTTT. Supplemented by reference TRBV19 and TRBJ1-5, the full variable domain reads DGGITQSPKYLFRKEGQNVTLSCEQNLNHDAMYWYRQDPGQGLRLIYYSQIVNDFQKGDIAEGYSVSREKKESFPLTVTSAQKNPTAFYLCASSPTHFSLGEPQHFGDGTRLSIL.

The J gene is TRBJ2-7, the V gene TRBV9; tentative D call: TRBD1 (6 bases). The CDR3 sequence is 14 residues long. CDR1 is SGDLS, CDR2 YYNGEE, per germline. Deletions cut 0 bases from V and 6 bases from J, with 13 bases between. The CDR3 is CASSVDAGAIEQYF. As DNA, the CDR3 is TGTGCCAGCAGCGTAGACGCAGGGGCTATCGAGCAGTACTTC.

The chain combines TRBV12-5 with TRBJ2-1; 8 bases are shared with TRBD2. Germline V CDR1 and CDR2: LGHNT, FRNRAP. The CDR3 is 16 amino acids. Unmatched junction bases numbered 18, after V lost 2 bases and J lost 15 bases. This chain's CDR3 is CASGLPFGGSDGRVFF. The CDR3 region has the DNA TGTGCTAGTGGTTTGCCGTTTGGGGGCTCAGACGGGAGGGTGTTCTTC.

With respect to this clone: Germline and junction disagree at one end, which may indicate a read error. The rearrangement uses TRBV7-2 and TRBJ1-6, with 10 bases lining up with TRBD1. Per the germline V gene, CDR1 is SGHTA and CDR2 is FQGNSA. The CDR3 is made up of 14 amino acids. Here the CDR3 DNA reads TGCTTGGGGACAGGGGTCCCACATTTTTCACCCCTCCACTTT. It yields the protein CLGTGVPHFSPLHF.

In this sample, this clone turned up a few times. The J gene is TRBJ2-3, the V gene TRBV6-1; D perhaps matches TRBD1 (6 bases). From germline, CDR1 is MNHNS and CDR2 SASEGT. V dropped 10 bases and J dropped 2 bases, with 16 bases sitting between them. CDR3 length equals 14 residues. The CDR3 protein is CAIKRDTSTDTQYF. Here the CDR3 DNA reads TGTGCCATAAAAAGGGACACTTCCACAGATACGCAGTATTTT.

The chain has TRBV13 and TRBJ2-7; 12 positions match TRBD1. This CDR3 is built from 14 residues. Germline lookup yields CDR1 PRHDT and CDR2 FYEKMQ (reference sequence). The V gene end was trimmed by 5 bases and the J gene end by 7 bases; junction bases not matched to a gene: 6. The DNA for the CDR3 is TGTGCCAGCAGCCTGGGACAGGGGGCAGTTGAGCAGTACTTC. It is translated as CASSLGQGAVEQYF.

The chain links TRBV4-1 to TRBJ1-1, with no clear D. The CDR3 consists of 16 residues. Trimming removed 1 base at V and 1 base at J, with 13 bases between. Germline values: CDR1 MGHRA, CDR2 YSYEKL. The CDR3 loop reads CASSQVLGLGNTEAFF. The DNA for the CDR3 is TGCGCCAGCAGCCAAGTGTTAGGGTTGGGGAACACTGAAGCTTTCTTT.

The gene calls are TRBV9 and TRBJ1-2; D is unresolved. The CDR3 contains 11 residues. Trimming took 5 bases from V and 4 from J, leaving 6 bases between them. CDR1 and CDR2 (germline): SGDLS, YYNGEE. The CDR3: CASRAGYGYTF. The CDR3 bases are TGTGCCAGCAGGGCTGGCTATGGCTACACCTTC.

V gene TRBV27 combines with J gene TRBJ1-5; D ambiguous. The CDR3 has 16 amino acids. V lost 8 bases and J lost 2, with 19 bases in between. Germline V CDR1 and CDR2: MNHEY, SMNVEV (reference sequence). The CDR3 bases are TGTGCCAGCCGCCTAGCCTCAGGTTACGGCAATCAGCCCCAGCATTTT. Residues: CASRLASGYGNQPQHF.

This rearrangement joins TRBV5-6 to TRBJ2-7; TRBD1 might be the D (5 bases). The germline V and J ends were trimmed by 3 bases and 3 bases, with 10 bases remaining between them. Germline V gene data show CDR1 as SGHDT and CDR2 as YYEEEE. The length of the CDR3 is 13 residues. The CDR3 DNA reads TGTGCCAGCAGCTCGGACACACTCTACGAGCAGTACTTC. Amino acid sequence: CASSSDTLYEQYF.

V gene TRBV10-1 combines with J gene TRBJ2-3; possibly TRBD2 for D (5 bases). Looked up from germline, CDR1 is WNHNN and CDR2 is SYGVQD (reference sequence). The CDR3 loop spans 13 amino acids. Trimming took off 4 bases at V and 2 bases at J, with 7 bases between the two ends. The CDR3 nucleotides read TGCGCCAGCAGTGGACTACACACAGATACGCAGTATTTT. Translation gives CASSGLHTDTQYF.

The gene calls are TRBV21-1 and TRBJ1-4. TRBV21-1 counts as a pseudogene. This CDR3 spans 12 amino acids. The CDR3 nucleotides are TGTGCCCGGCAAGCCCTTGTTGAAAAACTGTTTTTT. As protein: CARQALVEKLFF.

This chain joins TRBV6-5 and TRBJ2-7, with D perhaps given as TRBD1 or TRBD2 (5 bases each). V was shortened by 2 bases and J by 4 bases, with 18 bases between the two germline ends. The CDR3 covers 16 residues. CDR1 and CDR2 from the germline V gene are MNHEY and SVGAGI. CDR3 in DNA: TGTGCCAGCAGTTACCACCCCGGGACCGGAGTGTACGAGCAGTACTTC. Translation gives CASSYHPGTGVYEQYF.

The CDR3 loop reads CASSPGLHNEQFF. The CDR3 DNA sequence: TGCGCCAGCAGCCCTGGACTCCACAATGAGCAGTTCTTC. The rearrangement links TRBV4-3 to TRBJ2-1; D is possibly TRBD2 (5 bases). Per germline, CDR1 LGHNA and CDR2 YSLEER. V was trimmed by 4 bases and J by 5 bases, leaving 9 bases between them. The length of the CDR3 is 13 residues.

The J gene is TRBJ1-2, the V gene TRBV19, with a possible D match to TRBD1 (5 bases). This CDR3 region has 17 residues. The V and J ends lost 7 bases and 4 bases respectively, with 25 bases between them. Germline V lookup: CDR1 LNHDA, CDR2 SQIVND (reference sequence). The CDR3: CASNSGWGGLDFYGYTF. CDR3 nucleotides: TGTGCCAGTAACTCAGGTTGGGGGGGTCTCGATTTCTATGGCTACACCTTC.

This rearrangement joins TRBV4-1 to TRBJ1-4; 8 bases match TRBD1. Germline CDR1 is MGHRA and CDR2 is YSYEKL. V gave up 1 base and J gave up 4 bases; unmatched junction bases: 5. The CDR3 sequence is 16 residues long. The CDR3 region is CASSQADRGLNEKLFF. The CDR3 nucleotides are TGCGCCAGCAGCCAAGCCGACAGGGGCCTTAATGAAAAACTGTTTTTT.

The chain is built from TRBV7-9 and TRBJ1-4, with D unresolved. The CDR3 has 13 amino acids. Germline V gene lookup returns CDR1 SEHNR and CDR2 FQNEAQ (reference sequence). The ends were cut back, 5 bases at V and 6 bases at J, with 10 bases in the middle. The CDR3 DNA is TGTGCCAGCAGCCCGCAGACGGATGAAAAACTGTTTTTT. It translates to CASSPQTDEKLFF.

The chain couples TRBV30 to TRBJ2-1; 8 nucleotides line up with TRBD1. With V trimmed by 4 bases and J by 5 bases, 10 bases remained unmatched. The germline CDR1 and CDR2 sequences are GTSNPN and SVGIG (reference sequence). This CDR3 comprises 15 residues. CDR3 sequence (DNA): TGTGCCTGGACCAGGACAGGGTGGGGGGACAATGAGCAGTTCTTC. It codes for CAWTRTGWGDNEQFF.

Concerning this clone itself: This sample also contains other DNA sequences that code for the same CDR3. The rearrangement links TRBV7-9 to TRBJ1-1; D is uncertain. Looked up from germline, CDR1 is SEHNR and CDR2 is FQNEAQ (reference sequence). Trimming stripped 5 bases from V and 1 base from J, with 8 bases between. This CDR3 spans 13 amino acids. The chain's CDR3 is CASSSGENTEAFF. Written as DNA, the CDR3 is TGTGCCAGCAGCAGTGGGGAGAACACTGAAGCTTTCTTT. Looking up the rest from reference TRBV7-9 and TRBJ1-1 gives the full variable domain: DTGVSQNPRHKITKRGQNVTFRCDPISEHNRLYWYRQTLGQGPEFLTYFQNEAQLEKSRLLSDRFSAERPKGSFSTLEIQRTEQGDSAMYLCASSSGENTEAFFGQGTRLTVV.

V gene TRBV27 combines with J gene TRBJ2-5, with 7 bases aligning to TRBD1. Germline assignment: CDR1 MNHEY and CDR2 SMNVEV (reference sequence). Trimming took 11 bases from V and 5 from J; bases not matched to a gene: 5. The CDR3 has 11 amino acids. The CDR3 coding sequence is TGTGCCCCGGACAGGACGGAGACCCAGTACTTC. Protein sequence: CAPDRTETQYF.

The rearrangement links TRBV4-1 to TRBJ1-5, with no clear D. The CDR3 has 13 amino acids. V gave up 0 bases and J gave up 10 bases, with 10 bases separating them. Germline V gives CDR1 MGHRA, CDR2 YSYEKL. For the CDR3, the DNA is TGCGCCAGCAGCCAAGATTGGGAGGAACCCCAGCATTTT. This codes for CASSQDWEEPQHF.

The chain employs TRBV4-1 and TRBJ2-3, with TRBD1 matching over 8 bases. This CDR3 has 16 residues. J lost 1 base, V lost 3 bases, and 6 bases had no gene match. Germline V CDR1 and CDR2: MGHRA, YSYEKL. CDR3 coding DNA: TGCGCCAGCAGCCATCTTCCGGGACAGGGCACAGATACGCAGTATTTT. It specifies CASSHLPGQGTDTQYF.